A selection of T cell receptor beta chains follows, all from one sample in a study of T cells after yellow fever vaccination. TCRdb passed the 5' RACE reads through MiXCR, listing each CDR3 protein once. The sample consists of some 300,000 distinct CDR3 sequences, approximately 10% of them appearing once. The sequencing here drew on CD4+ T cells sorted from PBMCs, taken 5 days after the yellow fever booster vaccination. These receptors were obtained from a man between 18 and 29 years old who received the YFV17D yellow fever vaccine. CDR3s include the opening cysteine and the closing phenylalanine or tryptophan. Each record gives: D gene, V gene, clone size, J gene, CDR3 protein, CDR3 DNA. D genes are given only for firm matches. Only some rows state a clone size, as once, few, many or a class for expanded clones.

NA	TRBV19	NA	TRBJ2-7	CASSPQGQEEQYF	TGTGCCAGTAGTCCCCAGGGGCAGGAAGAGCAGTACTTC
NA	TRBV6-1	many	TRBJ1-2	CASSEGSEFYGYTF	TGTGCCAGCAGTGAAGGGTCAGAGTTCTATGGCTACACCTTC
NA	TRBV7-2	NA	TRBJ1-1	CASSLPGGRRAFF	TGTGCCAGCAGCTTACCGGGGGGCAGGCGGGCTTTCTTT
NA	TRBV5-1	many	TRBJ1-2	CASRTRQAGPYGYTF	TGCGCCAGCAGGACCCGACAGGCGGGACCCTATGGCTACACCTTC
NA	TRBV5-1	NA	TRBJ2-1	CASSLGQQGEQFF	TGCGCCAGCAGCTTGGGCCAGCAAGGTGAGCAGTTCTTC
NA	TRBV7-9	few	TRBJ1-1	CASSSERPGTEAFF	TGTGCCAGCAGCTCCGAGCGGCCTGGTACTGAAGCTTTCTTT
TRBD1	TRBV11-1	few	TRBJ2-5	CASSLGDRDEETQYF	TGTGCCAGCAGCTTAGGAGACAGGGATGAGGAGACCCAGTACTTC
NA	TRBV5-6	few	TRBJ2-7	CASSFPAGLSSYEQYF	TGTGCCAGCAGCTTCCCAGCAGGCCTAAGCTCCTACGAGCAGTACTTC
NA	TRBV3-1	few	TRBJ2-5	CASSQDDGRETQYF	TGTGCCAGCAGCCAAGACGATGGTCGAGAGACCCAGTACTTC
TRBD2	TRBV6-4	NA	TRBJ2-1	CASSRSGGDLNEQFF	TGTGCCAGCAGTCGAAGCGGGGGGGATCTCAATGAGCAGTTCTTC
TRBD1	TRBV7-2	few	TRBJ1-5	CASSPRDRAVQPQHF	TGTGCCAGCAGCCCGAGGGACAGGGCGGTCCAGCCCCAGCATTTT
NA	TRBV12-3/TRBV12-4	many	TRBJ1-1	CASSFRVNTEAFF	TGTGCCAGCAGTTTTCGGGTGAACACTGAAGCTTTCTTT
TRBD2	TRBV7-6	NA	TRBJ2-3	CASSLVLRGGPNTQYF	TGTGCCAGCAGCTTAGTTCTGCGGGGGGGCCCAAATACGCAGTATTTT
TRBD2	TRBV12-3/TRBV12-4	many	TRBJ2-1	CASSRFSGGASYNEQFF	TGTGCCAGCAGCCGGTTTAGCGGGGGGGCATCCTACAATGAGCAGTTCTTC
NA	TRBV7-3	NA	TRBJ1-1	CASSLSGRVTEAFF	TGTGCCAGCAGCTTAAGCGGGCGAGTAACTGAAGCTTTCTTT
TRBD1	TRBV30	few	TRBJ1-5	CAWSGTANQPQHF	TGTGCCTGGAGCGGGACAGCCAATCAGCCCCAGCATTTT
TRBD2	TRBV7-9	NA	TRBJ2-3	CASSLGYGTRRHTQYF	TGTGCCAGCAGCTTAGGCTATGGGACTAGGAGGCATACGCAGTATTTT
NA	TRBV10-3	few	TRBJ2-5	CAISESWKFGGYQETQYF	TGTGCCATCAGTGAGTCATGGAAATTCGGGGGCTACCAAGAGACCCAGTACTTC
NA	TRBV18	NA	TRBJ2-5	CASSRGSEETLYF	TGTGCCAGCTCACGTGGGAGTGAGGAGACCCTGTACTTC
NA	TRBV20-1	few	TRBJ2-3	CSAPKQPSTDTQYF	TGCAGTGCTCCTAAGCAGCCTAGCACAGATACGCAGTATTTT
NA	TRBV4-1	few	TRBJ1-2	CASSHARDRLRNGYTF	TGCGCCAGCAGCCACGCCCGGGACCGCCTTAGGAACGGCTACACCTTC
NA	TRBV12-3/TRBV12-4	NA	TRBJ2-3	CASSLGLEGDTQYF	TGTGCCAGCAGTTTAGGATTGGAAGGAGATACGCAGTATTTT
TRBD1	TRBV6-5	few	TRBJ1-1	CASSLRGITGGETEAFF	TGTGCCAGCAGTTTGCGTGGGATAACAGGGGGGGAAACTGAAGCTTTCTTT
NA	TRBV30	many	TRBJ1-3	CAWSVRGISGNTIYF	TGTGCCTGGAGTGTACGTGGGATCTCTGGAAACACCATATATTTT
NA	TRBV5-1	NA	TRBJ2-2	CASSLGVPTGELFF	TGCGCCAGCAGCTTGGGGGTACCCACCGGGGAGCTGTTTTTT
NA	TRBV14	NA	TRBJ2-2	CASSQVNGATTGELFF	TGTGCCAGCAGCCAAGTCAACGGGGCCACTACCGGGGAGCTGTTTTTT
NA	TRBV18	many	TRBJ1-1	CASSPSGANTEAFF	TGTGCCAGCTCACCATCCGGAGCGAACACTGAAGCTTTCTTT
TRBD1	TRBV4-2	few	TRBJ2-1	CASSQIFGRGLTEQFF	TGTGCCAGCAGCCAAATCTTCGGCAGGGGGTTAACTGAGCAGTTCTTC
NA	TRBV7-9	NA	TRBJ1-4	CASSLGTDDPFF	TGTGCCAGCAGCTTAGGGACAGATGACCCGTTTTTT
NA	TRBV11-2	few	TRBJ2-3	CASSPGTTDTRYF	TGTGCCAGCAGCCCAGGGACCACAGATACGCGGTATTTT
NA	TRBV5-1	NA	TRBJ2-5	CASSLFSPSQETQYF	TGCGCCAGCAGCTTGTTCTCCCCCTCCCAAGAGACCCAGTACTTC
NA	TRBV4-2	few	TRBJ2-5	CASSQDWPYQETQYF	TGTGCCAGCAGCCAAGACTGGCCGTACCAAGAGACCCAGTACTTC
NA	TRBV6-2/TRBV6-3	NA	TRBJ1-1	CASSLGFGEAFF	TGTGCCAGCAGCCTGGGGTTCGGTGAAGCTTTCTTT
TRBD1	TRBV29-1	few	TRBJ1-6	CSVTTGTVNSPLHF	TGCAGCGTAACAACCGGGACAGTAAATTCACCCCTCCACTTT
NA	TRBV7-9	NA	TRBJ1-1	CASSSVAREAFF	TGTGCCAGCAGCTCGGTGGCACGGGAGGCTTTCTTT
NA	TRBV11-2	NA	TRBJ2-2	CARSLLGGGTGELFF	TGTGCCCGCAGCTTATTAGGGGGAGGGACCGGGGAGCTGTTTTTT
NA	TRBV4-1	few	TRBJ1-2	CASSPPGFYGYTF	TGCGCCAGCAGCCCACCGGGCTTCTATGGCTACACCTTC
NA	TRBV5-4	few	TRBJ2-5	CASSLPDQETQYF	TGTGCCAGCAGCTTGCCCGACCAAGAGACCCAGTACTTC
NA	TRBV25-1	NA	TRBJ2-6	CASSEYTDRRYSGANVLTF	TGTGCCAGCAGTGAATATACGGACAGACGCTACTCTGGGGCCAACGTCCTGACTTTC
NA	TRBV20-1	NA	TRBJ2-4	CSARGVGWNIQYF	TGCAGTGCTAGGGGTGTTGGGTGGAACATTCAGTACTTC
NA	TRBV3-1	few	TRBJ2-4	CASSQEGAKNIQYF	TGTGCCAGCAGCCAAGAGGGGGCCAAAAACATTCAGTACTTC
TRBD1	TRBV5-5	NA	TRBJ1-2	CASSIGTGSDGYTF	TGTGCCAGCAGCATAGGGACAGGGTCTGATGGCTACACCTTC